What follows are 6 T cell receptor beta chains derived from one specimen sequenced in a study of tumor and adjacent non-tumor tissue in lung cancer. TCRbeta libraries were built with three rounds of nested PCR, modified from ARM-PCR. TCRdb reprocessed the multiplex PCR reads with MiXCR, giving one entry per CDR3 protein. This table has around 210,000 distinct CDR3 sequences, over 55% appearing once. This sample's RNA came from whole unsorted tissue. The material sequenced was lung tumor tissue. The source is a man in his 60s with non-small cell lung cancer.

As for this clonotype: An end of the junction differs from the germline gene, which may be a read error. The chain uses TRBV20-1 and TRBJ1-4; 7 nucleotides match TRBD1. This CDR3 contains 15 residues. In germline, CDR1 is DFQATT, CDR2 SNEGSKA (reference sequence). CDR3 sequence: CSANTQGVTNEKLFF. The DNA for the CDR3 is TGTAGTGCTAACACTCAGGGGGTGACTAATGAAAAACTGTTTTTT.

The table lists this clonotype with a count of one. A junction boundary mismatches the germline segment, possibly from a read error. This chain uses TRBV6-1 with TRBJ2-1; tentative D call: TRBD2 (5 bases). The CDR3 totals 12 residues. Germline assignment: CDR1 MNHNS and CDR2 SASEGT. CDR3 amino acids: CDSRTGVDEQFF. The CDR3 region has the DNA TGTGACAGCAGGACCGGGGTGGATGAGCAGTTTTTC.

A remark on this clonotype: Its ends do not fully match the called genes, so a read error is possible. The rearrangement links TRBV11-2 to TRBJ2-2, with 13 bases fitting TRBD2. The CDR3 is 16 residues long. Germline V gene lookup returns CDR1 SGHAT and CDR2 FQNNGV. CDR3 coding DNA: TGCGCCAGCAGCCAAACTAGCGGGGGGGTCGCCGGGGAGCTGTTTTTT. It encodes CASSQTSGGVAGELFF.

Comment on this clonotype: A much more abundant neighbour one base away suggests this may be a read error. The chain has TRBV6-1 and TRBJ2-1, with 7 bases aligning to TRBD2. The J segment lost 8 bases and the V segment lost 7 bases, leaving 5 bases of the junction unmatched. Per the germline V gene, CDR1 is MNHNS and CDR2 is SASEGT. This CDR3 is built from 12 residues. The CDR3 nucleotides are TGTGCCAGCAATATCCGGGGGGATGAGCAGTTCTTC. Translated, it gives CASNIRGDEQFF.

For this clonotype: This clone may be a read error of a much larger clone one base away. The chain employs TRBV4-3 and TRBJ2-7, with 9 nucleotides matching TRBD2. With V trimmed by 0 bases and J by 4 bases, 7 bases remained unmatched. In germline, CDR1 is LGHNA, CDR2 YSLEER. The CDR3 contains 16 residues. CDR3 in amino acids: CASSQEWIAGAYEQYF. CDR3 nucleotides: TGCGCCAGCAGCCAAGAATGGATAGCGGGAGCGTACGAGCAGTACTTC.

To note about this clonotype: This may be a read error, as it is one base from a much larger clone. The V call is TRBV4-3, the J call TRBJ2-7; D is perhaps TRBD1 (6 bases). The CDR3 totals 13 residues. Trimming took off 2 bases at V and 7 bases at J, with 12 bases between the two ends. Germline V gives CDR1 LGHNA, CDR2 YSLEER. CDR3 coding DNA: TGCGCCAGCAGCCAAAACAGGGTTAGGGAGCAGTACTTC. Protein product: CASSQNRVREQYF.